These 12 T cell receptor beta chains were sequenced from one sample in a study of T cell changes during pregnancy in multiple sclerosis. Produced via immunoSEQ multiplex PCR; TCRdb's table is partial and in-frame only. The sample includes around 42,000 clones, around 93% of them seen just once. The source was CD4+ T cells from peripheral blood mononuclear cells, collected before pregnancy. The source of these receptors is a female donor with multiple sclerosis, enrolled in a pregnancy study.

The V call is TRBV30, the J call TRBJ2-3; 10 nucleotides agree with TRBD2. CDR3 length: 13 residues. V lost 1 base and J lost 7; bases outside the gene matches: 2. In germline, CDR1 is GTSNPN, CDR2 SVGIG (reference sequence). CDR3 nucleotides: TGTGCCTGGAGTGCACTAGCGGGGAATACGCAGTATTTT. Protein product: CAWSALAGNTQYF.

The CDR3 DNA sequence: TGTGCCAGCAGCTTAACCCCGGACAGGGCTCGTGATACGCAGTATTTT. It specifies CASSLTPDRARDTQYF. The chain has TRBV7-2 and TRBJ2-3; 8 bases agree with TRBD1. Trimming removed 2 bases from V and 6 bases from J; junction bases left unmatched: 10. Germline-derived CDR1 and CDR2 are SGHTA and FQGNSA. CDR3 length: 16 residues.

V gene TRBV7-2 combines with J gene TRBJ1-3; maybe TRBD1 (6 bases). This CDR3 has 15 residues. Trimming removed 5 bases at V and 3 bases at J, with 14 bases between. Germline V CDR1 and CDR2: SGHTA, FQGNSA. As DNA, the CDR3 is TGTGCCAGCAGCCAGGACAGACAACTTGGAAACACCATATATTTT. Protein sequence: CASSQDRQLGNTIYF.

V and J are TRBV7-2 and TRBJ1-4; no clear D. This CDR3 contains 14 residues. Trimming removed 2 bases at V and 6 bases at J, with 10 bases between. The germline gives CDR1 SGHTA, CDR2 FQGNSA. CDR3 loop: CASSLTRLDEKLFF. The CDR3, as DNA: TGTGCCAGCAGCTTAACGCGTCTGGATGAAAAACTGTTTTTT.

The CDR3 DNA reads as TGTGCCGGCTCGGGACTCCCCGGGGGGGAGCAGTTCTTC. It yields the protein CAGSGLPGGEQFF. This rearrangement joins TRBV19 to TRBJ2-1, with 7 bases that match TRBD2. With V trimmed by 11 bases and J by 10 bases, 14 bases remained unmatched. CDR3 size: 13 residues. Germline values: CDR1 LNHDA, CDR2 SQIVND (reference sequence).

This chain links TRBV7-8 with TRBJ2-7, with a weak D call TRBD1 (6 bases). Trimming cost V 0 bases and J 6 bases, with 12 bases left between them. Germline CDR1 is SGHVS and CDR2 is FQNEAQ. This CDR3 region has 14 residues. CDR3 protein: CASSLAQGVGEQYF. CDR3 in DNA: TGTGCCAGCAGCTTAGCACAGGGAGTAGGCGAGCAGTACTTC.

This clone was counted a few times. CDR3 nucleotide sequence: TGTGCCAGCAGCCTCGGAGGGGGCTCATCATTCACAGATACGCAGTATTTT. Translating gives CASSLGGGSSFTDTQYF. J is TRBJ2-3 and V is TRBV11-3; tentatively, D is TRBD1 (7 bases). Germline V gene data show CDR1 as SGHNT and CDR2 as YENEEA. V lost 5 bases and J 2 bases, leaving 20 bases between the germline ends. There are 17 residues in the CDR3. The variable domain in full, with the rest retrieved from reference TRBV11-3 and TRBJ2-3, is EAGVVQSPRYKIIEKKQPVAFWCNPISGHNTLYWYLQNLGQGPELLIRYENEEAVDDSQLPKDRFSAERLKGVDSTLKIQPAELGDSAVYLCASSLGGGSSFTDTQYFGPGTRLTVL.

This clone has a handful of counts. This chain links TRBV30 with TRBJ1-1; D possibly corresponds to TRBD1 (6 bases). The V end lost 0 bases, the J end lost 3 bases, and 14 bases lay between the germline ends. This CDR3 is 15 amino acids long. The germline gives CDR1 GTSNPN, CDR2 SVGIG (reference sequence). The CDR3 nucleotides read TGTGCCTGGAGTGTCCGTGGACAGTCATACACTGAAGCTTTCTTT. Amino acid sequence: CAWSVRGQSYTEAFF.

V and J are TRBV19 and TRBJ1-1; possible D gene TRBD1, 6 bases. The CDR3 extends over 14 amino acids. The V gene lost 0 bases and the J gene lost 7 bases, with 12 bases spanning the gap. Germline V gene lookup returns CDR1 LNHDA and CDR2 SQIVND (reference sequence). The DNA of the CDR3 is TGTGCCAGTAGTATAGAGGGCAGGGGCGGTGAAGCTTTCTTT. This encodes CASSIEGRGGEAFF. Filled out from reference TRBV19 and TRBJ1-1, the complete variable domain reads DGGITQSPKYLFRKEGQNVTLSCEQNLNHDAMYWYRQDPGQGLRLIYYSQIVNDFQKGDIAEGYSVSREKKESFPLTVTSAQKNPTAFYLCASSIEGRGGEAFFGQGTRLTVV.

The chain joins TRBV5-4 to TRBJ1-3; a possible D gene is TRBD1 (5 bases). The V end was cut by 1 base, the J end by 4 bases, with 12 bases between. The CDR3 loop spans 15 amino acids. From germline, CDR1 is SGHNT and CDR2 YYREEE (reference sequence). The CDR3 protein is CASSLQGSPGNTIYF. The CDR3 DNA reads TGTGCCAGCAGCTTGCAGGGATCACCCGGAAACACCATATATTTT.

This clone was seen just once. The rearrangement links TRBV19 to TRBJ2-5; D might be TRBD1 (6 bases). The CDR3 spans 13 residues. From germline, CDR1 is LNHDA and CDR2 SQIVND (reference sequence). V gave up 6 bases and J gave up 5 bases, with 13 bases separating them. CDR3 loop: CASRPTGVETQYF. In DNA form, the CDR3 reads TGTGCCAGTAGGCCGACAGGTGTCGAGACCCAGTACTTC.

The chain couples TRBV28 to TRBJ2-5, with 10 bases fitting TRBD2. The V gene end was trimmed by 5 bases and the J gene end by 2 bases; junction bases not matched to a gene: 2. Germline values: CDR1 MDHEN, CDR2 SYDVKM. The CDR3 has 14 amino acids. This CDR3 reads CASSQLAGQETQYF. DNA for the CDR3: TGTGCCAGCAGTCAACTAGCGGGGCAAGAGACCCAGTACTTC.